The source of this T cell receptor (beta chain) is a study of preoperative IRX-2 immunotherapy in early breast cancer (dated by TCRdb to about 2019). With respect to this clone: Its target antigen remains unknown. The sample holds no much larger clone one base away, and base qualities are not on file.

Via the germline V gene, CDR1 is SGHAT and CDR2 FQNNGV. The junction shows trimming of 2 bases on V and 3 bases on J, and the gene matches do not reach 0 bases of it. From cysteine to phenylalanine, the CDR3 is 14 amino acids long. The only DNA kept is the CDR3, 42 bases in frame from the first base. Library generation was performed with the immunoSEQ multiplex PCR assay. TCRdb took this table from immuneACCESS and kept in-frame rearrangements with V and J called. Such tables lack part of the clones; where checked against another copy, unresolved V genes explain under half of the gap, and the rest is unexplained. A total of 30,000 or so clones appear in this sample, 90% of them only once. 9.8% of the sample is held by the ten biggest clonotypes. This specimen's treatment or condition label, per the study, means: preoperative locoregional IRX-2 cytokine immunotherapy. The samples were obtained from a phase Ib study in which preoperative, locoregional IRX-2 cytokine immunotherapy intended to prime immune responses was tested. Before surgery, IRX-2 was given to the donors, who were patients with early-stage breast cancer.

The rearrangement combines TRBV11-2 with TRBJ2-1; 8 bases in the middle match TRBD1. This TCR came from a human donor with breast cancer. The sample was collected from a patient treated with IRX-2 immunotherapy. The DNA is as follows: TGTGCCAGCAGCTTAACAGGGGGCTACAATGAGCAGTTCTTC. It translates to CASSLTGGYNEQFF.